This T cell receptor (beta chain) derives from a study of blood T cells in healthy people across ages. The germline gives CDR1 MNHEY, CDR2 SMNVEV (reference sequence). The CDR3 contains 16 residues. V lost 6 bases and J lost 8; bases outside the gene matches: 10. A second roughly 6 to 12 cycle PCR used barcoded and J-beta primers. From the 5' RACE reads, TCRdb called clonotypes with MiXCR, one entry per CDR3 protein. This table holds over 1,500,000 distinct CDR3 sequences, approximately 40% found once. Isolation yielded PBMCs, at least 6 million per sample, in every case. The rearrangement uses TRBV27 and TRBJ2-1, with TRBD2 identical over 13 bases. The material sequenced was blood. This clonotype was sampled from a human donor in good health. In nucleotides, the CDR3 is TGTGCCAGCAGGACTCTACTAGCGGGGGGGCCTTATGAGCAGTTCTTC. This encodes CASRTLLAGGPYEQFF.